This TCR beta chain was profiled in a study of Ad26.COV2.S vaccination and SARS-CoV-2 variants. Overall study: Donor was one of the participants in the Ad26.COV2.S arm of the COV1001 trial. Dosing was one shot or two shots 56 days apart. Study-level results: Similar non-spike TCR breadth was observed in recipients of vaccine and of placebo.

Assay: immunoSEQ multiplex PCR; the TCRdb copy retains only in-frame clones and omits some. The sample holds nearly 400,000 clones, approximately 90% seen once. A single count supports this clone. The antigen remains undetermined. The treatment: some 20 received Ad26.COV2.S at low or high dose, single or two shots; roughly 5 received placebo; per-sample allocation not given. Following the first vaccine or placebo injection, samples were taken on day 63. CDR3 length equals 14 residues. CDR1 is MNHEY, CDR2 SVGEGT, per germline. The V and J ends lost 3 bases and 2 bases respectively, with 10 bases between them.

The clonotype was recovered from a person between 18 and 65 years old who received the Ad26.COV2.S COVID-19 vaccine or a placebo. The gene calls are TRBV6-2 or TRBV6-3 and TRBJ1-2; D gene unclear. This specimen consisted of peripheral blood, obtained in a trial of Ad26.COV2.S vaccine versus placebo. CDR3: CASSYGVNNYGYTF. The DNA of the CDR3 is TGTGCCAGCAGTTATGGGGTTAACAACTATGGCTACACCTTC.